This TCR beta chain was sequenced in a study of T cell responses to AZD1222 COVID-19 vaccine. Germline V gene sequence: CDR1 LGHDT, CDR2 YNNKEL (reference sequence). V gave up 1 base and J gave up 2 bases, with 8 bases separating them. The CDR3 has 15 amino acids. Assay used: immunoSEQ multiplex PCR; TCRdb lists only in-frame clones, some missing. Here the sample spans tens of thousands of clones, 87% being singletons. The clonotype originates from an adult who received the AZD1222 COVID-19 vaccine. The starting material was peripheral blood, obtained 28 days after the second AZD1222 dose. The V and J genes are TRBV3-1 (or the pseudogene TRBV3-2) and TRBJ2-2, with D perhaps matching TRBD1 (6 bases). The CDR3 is CASSQAGQNTGELFF. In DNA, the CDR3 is TGTGCCAGCAGCCAAGCGGGACAAAACACCGGGGAGCTGTTTTTT.